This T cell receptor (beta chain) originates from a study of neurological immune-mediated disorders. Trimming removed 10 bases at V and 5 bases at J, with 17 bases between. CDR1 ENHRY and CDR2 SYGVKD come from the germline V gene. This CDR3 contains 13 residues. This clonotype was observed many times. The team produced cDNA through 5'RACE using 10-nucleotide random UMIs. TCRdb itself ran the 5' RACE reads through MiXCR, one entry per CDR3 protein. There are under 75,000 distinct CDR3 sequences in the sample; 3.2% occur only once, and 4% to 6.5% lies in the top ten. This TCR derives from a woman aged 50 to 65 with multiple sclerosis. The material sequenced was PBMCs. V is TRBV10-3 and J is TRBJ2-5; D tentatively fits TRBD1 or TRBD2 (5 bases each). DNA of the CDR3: TGTGCCAGCAGCCGGGCCGAGGGGGAGACCCAGTACTTC. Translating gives CASSRAEGETQYF.